The rows below give T cell receptor beta chains drawn from one sample of a study of blood T cell repertoires in COVID-19. Assay used: immunoSEQ multiplex PCR; TCRdb lists only in-frame clones, some missing. The sample contains some 120,000 clones, approximately 82% of which appear only once. Sequenced input: peripheral blood. The receptors were sampled from a man aged 65-85 years with active or convalescent COVID-19. CDR3s include the opening cysteine and the closing phenylalanine or tryptophan. A D gene is named only where the DNA matches it firmly.

D gene: -
V gene: TRBV7-9
J gene: TRBJ2-6
CDR3 protein: CASSLGLGGSSSGANVLTF

D gene: TRBD1
V gene: TRBV11-1
J gene: TRBJ1-1
CDR3 protein: CASSLGDRGIAFF

D gene: TRBD1
V gene: TRBV30
J gene: TRBJ1-2
CDR3 protein: CAWSGDRVNYGYTF

D gene: TRBD1
V gene: TRBV5-1
J gene: TRBJ1-1
CDR3 protein: CASSAQQGFNTEAFF

D gene: -
V gene: TRBV28
J gene: TRBJ2-1
CDR3 protein: CASTSTWAGTYNEQFF

D gene: -
V gene: TRBV11-3
J gene: TRBJ1-1
CDR3 protein: CASSLDLRVTEAFF

D gene: -
V gene: TRBV6-2/TRBV6-3
J gene: TRBJ1-5
CDR3 protein: CASSYPGQPQHF

D gene: TRBD1
V gene: TRBV10-1
J gene: TRBJ1-3
CDR3 protein: CASSVGQGAWGNTIYF

D gene: -
V gene: TRBV4-1
J gene: TRBJ1-3
CDR3 protein: CASSQPYSGNTIYF

D gene: TRBD1
V gene: TRBV9
J gene: TRBJ2-7
CDR3 protein: CASSAHPTGGEQYF

D gene: -
V gene: TRBV4-3
J gene: TRBJ2-1
CDR3 protein: CASSQERRGHNEQFF

D gene: -
V gene: TRBV6-5
J gene: TRBJ1-1
CDR3 protein: CASSYSRWTEAFF

D gene: TRBD1
V gene: TRBV6-6
J gene: TRBJ1-4
CDR3 protein: CASSPLAGTGGSKLFF

D gene: TRBD1
V gene: TRBV19
J gene: TRBJ1-1
CDR3 protein: CASRKTGQGMNTEAFF

D gene: TRBD2
V gene: TRBV5-3
J gene: TRBJ2-1
CDR3 protein: CARSLFGLARKHEQFF

D gene: TRBD1
V gene: TRBV11-3
J gene: TRBJ1-2
CDR3 protein: CASSLGQGTGHYGYTF

D gene: TRBD2
V gene: TRBV18
J gene: TRBJ2-1
CDR3 protein: CASSAEELAGVWNEQFF

D gene: TRBD2
V gene: TRBV3-1/TRBV3-2
J gene: TRBJ2-7
CDR3 protein: CASSRGQRETYEQYF

D gene: -
V gene: TRBV4-3
J gene: TRBJ1-6
CDR3 protein: CASSQGAGASYNSPLHF

D gene: -
V gene: TRBV7-9
J gene: TRBJ1-2
CDR3 protein: CASSLSFGTNYGYTF

D gene: -
V gene: TRBV2
J gene: TRBJ1-6
CDR3 protein: CASSEASTMAPLHF

D gene: TRBD1
V gene: TRBV5-1
J gene: TRBJ2-7
CDR3 protein: CASSLGPGQGNEQYF

D gene: TRBD1
V gene: TRBV13
J gene: TRBJ2-7
CDR3 protein: CASSNRDRGGEQYF

D gene: -
V gene: TRBV20-1
J gene: TRBJ1-1
CDR3 protein: CSAKGLRAFF

D gene: -
V gene: TRBV28
J gene: TRBJ2-7
CDR3 protein: CASTSPGHGDHEQYF

D gene: TRBD2
V gene: TRBV27
J gene: TRBJ2-7
CDR3 protein: CASSLRGHPGLAEYEQYF

D gene: -
V gene: TRBV9
J gene: TRBJ1-4
CDR3 protein: CASSPRVGNEKLFF

D gene: TRBD1
V gene: TRBV27
J gene: TRBJ2-7
CDR3 protein: CASSLGRGRYEQYF

D gene: TRBD2
V gene: TRBV7-2
J gene: TRBJ2-1
CDR3 protein: CASSFSGTSVVEQFF

D gene: TRBD1
V gene: TRBV19
J gene: TRBJ1-4
CDR3 protein: CASSPGTGWEKLFF

D gene: TRBD1
V gene: TRBV6-5
J gene: TRBJ1-1
CDR3 protein: CASSRQGPNTEAFF

D gene: TRBD1
V gene: TRBV5-5
J gene: TRBJ1-6
CDR3 protein: CASSLHRGQNSPLHF

D gene: TRBD1
V gene: TRBV7-2
J gene: TRBJ2-1
CDR3 protein: CASRQGASLYNEQFF

D gene: -
V gene: TRBV7-8
J gene: TRBJ1-1
CDR3 protein: CASSLRTVVTEAFF

D gene: TRBD2
V gene: TRBV6-4
J gene: TRBJ2-3
CDR3 protein: CASSEAGGYTQYF

D gene: TRBD1
V gene: TRBV5-4
J gene: TRBJ1-4
CDR3 protein: CASRRGQGEKLFF

D gene: -
V gene: TRBV7-6
J gene: TRBJ1-1
CDR3 protein: CASSVGGGTEAFF

D gene: -
V gene: TRBV4-3
J gene: TRBJ2-3
CDR3 protein: CASSQEAFQGSADTQYF